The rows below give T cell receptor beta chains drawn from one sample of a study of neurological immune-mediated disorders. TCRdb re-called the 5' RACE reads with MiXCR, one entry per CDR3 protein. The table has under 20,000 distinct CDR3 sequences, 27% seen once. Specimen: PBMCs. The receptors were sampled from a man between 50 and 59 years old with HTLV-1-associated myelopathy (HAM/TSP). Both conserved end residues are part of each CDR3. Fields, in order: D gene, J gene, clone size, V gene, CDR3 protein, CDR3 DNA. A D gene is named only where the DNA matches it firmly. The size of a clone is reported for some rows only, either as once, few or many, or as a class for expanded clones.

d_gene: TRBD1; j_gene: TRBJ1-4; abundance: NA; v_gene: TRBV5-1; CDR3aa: CASSGQGREKLFF; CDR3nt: TGCGCCAGCAGCGGACAGGGAAGGGAAAAACTGTTTTTT
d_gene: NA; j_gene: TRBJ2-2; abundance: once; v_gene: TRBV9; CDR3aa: CASSDEGSTGELFF; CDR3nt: TGTGCCAGCAGCGACGAGGGGAGCACCGGGGAGCTGTTTTTT
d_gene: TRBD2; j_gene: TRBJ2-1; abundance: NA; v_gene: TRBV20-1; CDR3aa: CSARDASGGAVEQFF; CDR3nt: TGCAGTGCTAGAGACGCTAGCGGGGGGGCCGTTGAGCAGTTCTTC
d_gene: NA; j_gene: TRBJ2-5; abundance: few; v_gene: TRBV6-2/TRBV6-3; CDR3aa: CASSHSGVVSETQYF; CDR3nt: TGTGCCAGCAGTCACTCTGGGGTTGTATCAGAGACCCAGTACTTC
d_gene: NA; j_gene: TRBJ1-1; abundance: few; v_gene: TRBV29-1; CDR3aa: CSHCRAPNTEAFF; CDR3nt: TGCAGCCATTGCAGGGCGCCGAACACTGAAGCTTTCTTT
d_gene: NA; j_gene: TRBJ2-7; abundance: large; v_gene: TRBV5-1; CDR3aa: CASSLVGGSYEQYF; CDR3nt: TGCGCCAGCAGCTTGGTCGGGGGAAGCTACGAGCAGTACTTC
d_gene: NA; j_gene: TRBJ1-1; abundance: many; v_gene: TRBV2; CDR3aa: CASGWGRTDTEAFF; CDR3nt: TGTGCCAGCGGGTGGGGCCGCACCGACACTGAAGCTTTCTTT
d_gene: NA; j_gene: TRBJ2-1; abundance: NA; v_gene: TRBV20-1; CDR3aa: CSAIDRNSYNEQFF; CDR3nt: TGCAGTGCCATTGACAGGAACTCCTACAATGAGCAGTTCTTC
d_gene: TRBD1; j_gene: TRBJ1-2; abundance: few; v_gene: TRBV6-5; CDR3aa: CASTRTGGLGGYTF; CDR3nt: TGTGCCAGCACCAGGACAGGCGGCCTCGGTGGCTACACCTTC
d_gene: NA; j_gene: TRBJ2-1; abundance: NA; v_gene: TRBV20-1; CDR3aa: CSAWESSGNEQFF; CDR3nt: TGCAGTGCGTGGGAATCCTCGGGCAATGAGCAGTTCTTC
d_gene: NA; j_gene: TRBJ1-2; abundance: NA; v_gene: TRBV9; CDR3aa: CASSVEAGVYYGYTF; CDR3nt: TGTGCCAGCAGCGTAGAAGCAGGGGTCTACTATGGCTACACCTTC
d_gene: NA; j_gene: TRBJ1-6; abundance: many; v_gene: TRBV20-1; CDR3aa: CSARQSGPFDSPLHF; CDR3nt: TGCAGTGCCAGACAAAGTGGGCCTTTTGATTCACCCCTCCACTTT
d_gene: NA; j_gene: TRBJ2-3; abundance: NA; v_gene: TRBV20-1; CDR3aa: CSARSSQGSADTQYF; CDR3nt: TGCAGTGCTAGATCATCACAGGGTTCGGCAGATACGCAGTATTTT
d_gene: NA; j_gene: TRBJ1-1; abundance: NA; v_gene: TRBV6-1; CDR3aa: CASSEGGGEAFF; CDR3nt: TGTGCCAGCAGTGAAGGGGGTGGTGAAGCTTTCTTT
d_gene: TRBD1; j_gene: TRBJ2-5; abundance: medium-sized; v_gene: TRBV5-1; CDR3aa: CASNPQGVQETQYF; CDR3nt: TGCGCCAGCAACCCCCAGGGGGTCCAAGAGACCCAGTACTTC
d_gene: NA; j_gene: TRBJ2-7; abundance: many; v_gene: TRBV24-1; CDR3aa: CATSDLPGSAYEQYF; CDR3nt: TGTGCCACCAGTGATTTGCCAGGGTCAGCCTACGAGCAGTACTTC
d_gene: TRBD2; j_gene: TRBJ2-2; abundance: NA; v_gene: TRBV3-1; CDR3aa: CASSPRLAGATNTGELFF; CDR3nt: TGTGCCAGCAGCCCCCGACTAGCGGGTGCGACGAACACCGGGGAGCTGTTTTTT
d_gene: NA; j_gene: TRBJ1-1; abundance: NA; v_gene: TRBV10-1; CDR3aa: CASSGQGLGTEAFF; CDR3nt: TGCGCCAGCAGTGGGCAGGGGCTAGGGACTGAAGCTTTCTTT
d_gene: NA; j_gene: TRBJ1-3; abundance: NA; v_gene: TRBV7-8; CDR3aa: CASSSLSHSGNTIYF; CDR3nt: TGTGCCAGCAGCTCGTTGTCCCACTCTGGAAACACCATATATTTT
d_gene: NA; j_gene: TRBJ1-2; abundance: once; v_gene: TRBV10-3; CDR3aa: CAISESRETGYGYTF; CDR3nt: TGTGCCATCAGTGAGTCTAGGGAAACCGGCTATGGCTACACCTTC
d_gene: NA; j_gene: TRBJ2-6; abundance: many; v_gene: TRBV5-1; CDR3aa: CASSVGLRASGANVLTF; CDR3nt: TGCGCCAGCAGCGTTGGACTGCGTGCTTCTGGGGCCAACGTCCTGACTTTC
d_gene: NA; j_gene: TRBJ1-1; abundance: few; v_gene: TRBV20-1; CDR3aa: CSASSEDGGKAFF; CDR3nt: TGCAGTGCTAGTTCAGAGGACGGAGGGAAAGCTTTCTTT